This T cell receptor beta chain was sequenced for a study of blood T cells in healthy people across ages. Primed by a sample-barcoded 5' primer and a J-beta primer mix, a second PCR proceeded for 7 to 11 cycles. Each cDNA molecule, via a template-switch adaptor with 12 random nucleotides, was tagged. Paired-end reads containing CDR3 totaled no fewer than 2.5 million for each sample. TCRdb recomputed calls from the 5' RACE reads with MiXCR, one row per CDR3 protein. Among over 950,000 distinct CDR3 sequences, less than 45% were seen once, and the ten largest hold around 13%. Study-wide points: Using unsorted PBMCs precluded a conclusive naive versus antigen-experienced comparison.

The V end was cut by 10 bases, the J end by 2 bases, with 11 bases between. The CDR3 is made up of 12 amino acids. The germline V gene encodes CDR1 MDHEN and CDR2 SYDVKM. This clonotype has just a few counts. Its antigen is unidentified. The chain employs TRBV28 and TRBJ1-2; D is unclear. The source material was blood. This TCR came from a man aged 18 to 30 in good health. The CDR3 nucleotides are TGTGCCATTACTGGGGTGAACTATGGCTACACCTTC. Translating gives CAITGVNYGYTF.